This T cell receptor beta chain appears in the sequencing data of a study of T cells expressing NK-cell markers. Study conclusions and caveats: The leading position in the CD3+CD56-NKG2C+ fraction of several donors also went to these clonotypes. More than five donors showed dominant NKG2C+ clonotypes comprising roughly 1.0-7.5% of their CD8+ T cells.

The CDR3 is 14 residues long. The germline CDR1 and CDR2 sequences are KGHSH and LQKENI. Production of TCR beta cDNA relied on 5'RACE template switching with UMIs. Reprocessing the 5' RACE reads, TCRdb reports a single entry for every CDR3 protein and omits DNA. The sample table sets out hundreds of thousands of distinct CDR3 sequences. A word on this clonotype: The antigen remains unidentified.

This sequence originates from a man aged 18 to 30 in good health. The chain recombines TRBV18 with TRBJ2-1; TCRdb reports TRBD2, a call that lacks DNA to check it against. The sample taken for sequencing was blood T cells: a sorted CD56 or NKG2C T cell subset, CD4+ or CD8+ T cells, or bulk PBMC T cells (not recorded which). Here the CDR3 reads CASQPSGKLNEQFF.